These T cell receptor beta chains were read from a single sample in a study of cytomegalovirus exposure and HLA in healthy donors. Produced via immunoSEQ multiplex PCR; TCRdb's table is partial and in-frame only. Of around 200,000 clones in the sample, roughly four fifths are singletons; the top ten hold under 2.5%. Material: PBMCs. The receptors originated from a woman aged 25 to 39 in good health and CMV-seropositive. CDR3s include the opening cysteine and the closing phenylalanine or tryptophan. The D gene is left open where the match is weak. Clone size appears in some rows only: once, few, many, or a class for an expanded clone.

clone_size j_call v_call d_call cdr3_nt cdr3_aa
. TRBJ1-2 TRBV28 . TGTGCCAGCAGTCGAGGACAGAACCCTCATGGCTACACCTTC CASSRGQNPHGYTF
. TRBJ1-1 TRBV7-9 TRBD1 TGTGCCAGCAGCTTAGCGGGGGACAGCAGCACTGAAGCTTTCTTT CASSLAGDSSTEAFF
. TRBJ2-3 TRBV10-3 . TGTGCCATCAGTAAGACACTTTCCTCGGGCACAGATACGCAGTATTTT CAISKTLSSGTDTQYF
. TRBJ1-5 TRBV27 TRBD1 TGTGCCAGCAGTTACAGGGGGAGCAATCAGCCCCAGCATTTT CASSYRGSNQPQHF
. TRBJ2-7 TRBV7-6 . TGTGCCAGCAGCTTAGCGGGAGGCCCAGTCTACGAGCAGTACTTC CASSLAGGPVYEQYF
. TRBJ1-5 TRBV23-1 . TGCGCCAGCAGTCAATCCTCCCGACAGATTATGTATCAGCCCCAGCATTTT CASSQSSRQIMYQPQHF
. TRBJ2-2 TRBV5-4 . TGTGCCAGCAGCCTGATGACACAAACCACCGGGGAGCTGTTTTTT CASSLMTQTTGELFF
. TRBJ1-1 TRBV7-2 . TGTGCCAGCAGCTTAGGCTACGGGAACACTGAAGCTTTCTTT CASSLGYGNTEAFF
. TRBJ2-3 TRBV5-1 TRBD1 TGCGCCAGCAGCTTGTATTTGATGGCAGGGGGTATGAAGGGGGATACGCAGTATTTT CASSLYLMAGGMKGDTQYF
few TRBJ2-3 TRBV7-2 . TGTGCCAGCAGCTCCCGACAAGCTAGCACAGATACGCAGTATTTT CASSSRQASTDTQYF
. TRBJ1-2 TRBV28 . TGTGCCAGCAGTTTGTCAGGGGCGAGCGCCCTAAACACCTTC CASSLSGASALNTF
. TRBJ1-5 TRBV28 TRBD1 TGTGCCAGCAGCCCCGACAGGGAGAATCAGCCCCAGCATTTT CASSPDRENQPQHF
. TRBJ2-1 TRBV7-2 TRBD1 TGTGCCAGCAGCTTAGAAAGCGGTACAGGGGTCGAGCAGTTCTTC CASSLESGTGVEQFF
. TRBJ1-5 TRBV11-2 . TGTGCCAGCAGCTTAGACGGTTTGGGCAATCAGCCCCAGCATTTT CASSLDGLGNQPQHF
once TRBJ1-1 TRBV28 . TGTGCCAGCAGTCCCCCCCAGAGAGGAGCTTTCTTT CASSPPQRGAFF
. TRBJ1-4 TRBV6-5 TRBD1 TGTGCCAGCAGGACGGGACAGTTTAATGAAAAACTGTTTTTT CASRTGQFNEKLFF
. TRBJ1-4 TRBV7-9 . TGTGCCAGCTCAAGAGGAACTAATGAAAAACTGTTTTTT CASSRGTNEKLFF
. TRBJ1-2 TRBV29-1 TRBD1 TGCAGCGCCTTCAGGGGGAACTATGGCTACACCTTC CSAFRGNYGYTF
. TRBJ2-1 TRBV10-2 TRBD1 TGCGCCAGCAGAGGCAGGGGGCAGATGAATGAGCAGTTCTTC CASRGRGQMNEQFF
once TRBJ1-5 TRBV6-4 . TGTGCCAGCAGTGCCGGGACACCGAGACAATTCAATCAGCCCCAGCATTTT CASSAGTPRQFNQPQHF
. TRBJ2-5 TRBV18 . TGTGCCAGCTCACCTTCGGGGGGACAAGGAGGAGAGACCCAGTACTTC CASSPSGGQGGETQYF
. TRBJ1-2 TRBV28 TRBD1 TGTGCCAGCAGTGTTAACCTCCTAGGACAGGGGGCGCGTAGGGGCTACACCTTC CASSVNLLGQGARRGYTF
. TRBJ1-1 TRBV5-1 . TGCGCCAGCAGCTTGGCCGTTCGTGCACAGATGAACACTGAAGCTTTCTTT CASSLAVRAQMNTEAFF
once TRBJ1-5 TRBV7-9 . TGTGCCAGCAGCGCGACAGTGGACCAGCCCCAGCATTTT CASSATVDQPQHF
. TRBJ2-7 TRBV28 TRBD1 TGTGCCAGCAGCCCCGGGACAGGGGTCTTAGAGGAGCAGTACTTC CASSPGTGVLEEQYF
. TRBJ2-3 TRBV7-2 TRBD1 TGTGCCAGCAGCTTCGACAGGGGGGCAGATACGCAGTATTTT CASSFDRGADTQYF
. TRBJ1-6 TRBV19 TRBD1 TGTGCCAGTAGCGACCGTGGACAGGGAAGTATAGGTTCACCCCTCCACTTT CASSDRGQGSIGSPLHF
. TRBJ1-1 TRBV27 . TGTGCCAGCACAGGGGTGGGGACTGAAGCTTTCTTT CASTGVGTEAFF
. TRBJ2-1 TRBV25-1 TRBD1 TGTGCCAGCAGTGCGAGGAGGACAGGGGGCTACAATGAGCAGTTCTTC CASSARRTGGYNEQFF
. TRBJ2-7 TRBV5-5 . TGTGCCAGCAGCTTGGTCGCAGGGAACTACGAGCAGTACTTC CASSLVAGNYEQYF
. TRBJ1-1 TRBV14 . TGTGCCAGCAGCCAACTTTATACTGAAGCTTTCTTT CASSQLYTEAFF
. TRBJ2-7 TRBV4-3 TRBD2 TGCGCCTTTGTTCCGGGACTAGCGGCCGAGCAGTACTTC CAFVPGLAAEQYF
. TRBJ2-3 TRBV5-6 . TGTGCCAGCAGTAGGGGGGGCGGGGGCACAGATACGCAGTATTTT CASSRGGGGTDTQYF
. TRBJ1-1 TRBV7-2 . TGTGCCAGCAGCCCCCAAGGAGGGGCAGGCACTGAAGCTTTCTTT CASSPQGGAGTEAFF
. TRBJ1-2 TRBV18 TRBD1 TGTGCCAGCTCACCAGGGGACAGATATGGCTACACCTTC CASSPGDRYGYTF
. TRBJ1-2 TRBV11-2 . TGTGCCAGCAGCCCGAGGGCAGGGGAATCATATGGCTACACCTTC CASSPRAGESYGYTF
. TRBJ2-5 TRBV5-1 . TGCGCCAGCACGCCGGGGGGCGGGGGACAAGAGACCCAGTACTTC CASTPGGGGQETQYF
. TRBJ1-1 TRBV18 . TGTGCCAGCTCACTAAGCGGGGCCCCTGAAGCTTTCTTT CASSLSGAPEAFF
. TRBJ1-2 TRBV19 . TGTGCCAGTAGTATAGCAGGGGCCAACTATGGCTACACCTTC CASSIAGANYGYTF
. TRBJ2-7 TRBV7-9 TRBD2 TGTGCCAGCAGCTTAGAACAGCTAGCGGGGGCCTCCTACGAGCAGTACTTC CASSLEQLAGASYEQYF
. TRBJ1-2 TRBV19 . TGTGCCAGTAGTAGAAGGGGGAAAATGGGCTACACCTTC CASSRRGKMGYTF
. TRBJ1-1 TRBV14 . TGTGCCAGCAGCAACGGGGGTTCGGACACTGAAGCTTTCTTT CASSNGGSDTEAFF
few TRBJ1-1 TRBV5-1 . TGCGCCAGTAGCGAGGGTAGCGAGTATGAGGGCACTGAAGCTTTCTTT CASSEGSEYEGTEAFF
. TRBJ1-1 TRBV6-5 . TGTGCCAGCAGTGGTACGAGGGCTGAAGCTTTCTTT CASSGTRAEAFF
. TRBJ2-5 TRBV25-1 TRBD1 TGTGCCAGCAGTGCATCAGGGAAGGGACAGGAGACCCAGTACTTC CASSASGKGQETQYF
. TRBJ2-1 TRBV5-1 . TGCGCCAGCAGCTCGCACCTCTCCGTTGCGGAGTACAATGAGCAGTTCTTC CASSSHLSVAEYNEQFF
. TRBJ1-2 TRBV27 . TGTGCCAGCAGGCATTCGACAGTCGCCCGGGGGTATGGCTACACCTTC CASRHSTVARGYGYTF
. TRBJ1-5 TRBV19 TRBD1 TGTGCCAGTTCAGGGACAGGGGGTCCTCAGCCCCAGCATTTT CASSGTGGPQPQHF
. TRBJ2-1 TRBV4-3 . TGCGCCAGCAGCCAAGATCTGGTAGCACATGAGCAGTTCTTC CASSQDLVAHEQFF
. TRBJ2-3 TRBV5-1 . TGCGCCAGCAGCCTGAGCCTCGCATATACGCAGTATTTT CASSLSLAYTQYF
. TRBJ2-3 TRBV5-1 . TGCGCCAGCAGCTCCTGGAGGGACGGGGGAAGGGATACGCAGTATTTT CASSSWRDGGRDTQYF